This T cell receptor (beta chain) was sequenced in a study of identical twins. Broader study findings: Models underestimated out-of-frame TCR alpha sharing in monozygotic twins. The same donors were not followed; conclusions instead depended on cross-sectional statistical analysis.

Remarks on this clonotype: Its specificity is not known.

MiXCR, applied by TCRdb to the 5' RACE reads, yields one record per CDR3 protein. The sample has 500,000 to 600,000 distinct CDR3 sequences; roughly a fifth are singletons. V shed 7 bases and J shed 0 bases, with 14 bases lying between them. The CDR3 spans 15 residues. From germline, CDR1 is LGHNT and CDR2 FRNRAP. The same data also went into a second study, on T cells expressing NK-cell markers. From that study: CD3+CD56+NKG2C+, CD3+CD56+NKG2C- and CD3+CD56-NKG2C+ T cells, once sorted, supplied the TCR beta repertoires. Several experiments added an anti-gamma-delta TCR antibody to sort only alpha-beta TCR T cells.

The rearrangement joins TRBV12-5 to TRBJ2-3; TRBD1 is a possible D gene (5 bases). Sequencing was done on a sample of CD4+ T cells sorted from blood. This TCR was recovered from a woman under 30 in good health. The CDR3 loop is CASALKQASTDTQYF. The CDR3 bases are TGTGCTAGTGCCCTGAAACAGGCTAGCACAGATACGCAGTATTTT.